Presented here are 14 T cell receptor beta chains from one specimen sequenced in a study of blood T cell repertoires in COVID-19. Repertoires were generated with immunoSEQ multiplex PCR, while TCRdb's copy carries only in-frame clones and drops some. This sample has about 240,000 clones, with 80% to 85% found just once. Sequencing input: peripheral blood. The receptors here all came from a woman aged 55-69 years with active or convalescent COVID-19.

The rearrangement joins TRBV6-6 to TRBJ1-3; tentative D call: TRBD1 (5 bases). There are 16 residues in the CDR3. V was trimmed by 2 bases and J by 4 bases, leaving 15 bases between them. CDR1 and CDR2 from the germline V gene are MNHNY and SVGAGI (reference sequence). The DNA for the CDR3 is TGTGCCAGCAGTTACGCCGGGTCCAGGGTCGGAAACACCATATATTTT. It specifies CASSYAGSRVGNTIYF.

The chain links TRBV27 to TRBJ1-3, with a tentative D call TRBD1 (5 bases). The CDR3 spans 17 residues. Germline CDR1 MNHEY, CDR2 SMNVEV (reference sequence). Trimming removed 2 bases from V and 3 bases from J, with 17 bases in between. CDR3 bases: TGTGCCAGCAGTTTAATGCCCCCAGGGTGGAGTGGAAACACCATATATTTT. Translating gives CASSLMPPGWSGNTIYF.

A single count supports this clone. The chain couples TRBV9 to TRBJ1-3; the D is unclear. Germline V gene sequence: CDR1 SGDLS, CDR2 YYNGEE. The CDR3 consists of 17 residues. Trimming pared 4 bases from V and 0 bases from J, leaving 17 bases between. CDR3 sequence: CASSPRSQPSSGNTIYF. CDR3 DNA: TGTGCCAGCAGCCCACGGTCGCAGCCTAGCTCTGGAAACACCATATATTTT.

The V and J genes are TRBV6-2 or TRBV6-3 and TRBJ2-7; 10 bases line up with TRBD2. Germline lookup yields CDR1 MNHEY and CDR2 SVGEGT. The ends lost 6 bases at V and 3 bases at J; junction bases unmatched: 5. This CDR3 has 14 residues. The CDR3 reads CASSLSGGVYEQYF. CDR3 DNA sequence: TGTGCCAGCAGCCTAAGCGGGGGGGTCTACGAGCAGTACTTC.

V usage is TRBV29-1 and J usage is TRBJ1-2; possibly TRBD1 for D (6 bases). Germline CDR1 SQVTM, CDR2 ANQGSEA. Trimming shortened V by 5 bases and J by 3 bases, and 13 bases separated the two germline ends. The CDR3 has 13 residues. The DNA for the CDR3 is TGCAGCGTTACAACAGGGATCTACTATGGCTACACCTTC. Its protein product is CSVTTGIYYGYTF.

This clone is a singleton in its sample. This chain joins TRBV6-6 and TRBJ1-4; 7 nucleotides align to TRBD1. The CDR3 has 16 residues. Germline V gene sequence: CDR1 MNHNY, CDR2 SVGAGI (reference sequence). Trimming removed 7 bases from V and 7 bases from J; junction bases left unmatched: 15. This CDR3 is CASKGGYGADGEKLFF. The DNA of the CDR3 is TGTGCCAGCAAAGGGGGCTACGGAGCAGATGGTGAAAAACTGTTTTTT.

The chain couples TRBV7-9 to TRBJ2-3; a possible D gene is TRBD2 (5 bases). The CDR3 runs to 15 residues. Trimming stripped 3 bases from V and 2 bases from J, with 12 bases between. In germline, CDR1 is SEHNR, CDR2 FQNEAQ (reference sequence). The chain's CDR3 is CASSFSADYTDTQYF. CDR3 nucleotide sequence: TGTGCCAGCAGCTTCTCAGCGGATTACACAGATACGCAGTATTTT.

The chain carries TRBV7-6 and TRBJ2-2, with D possibly being TRBD1 (5 bases). Germline V lookup: CDR1 SGHVS, CDR2 FNYEAQ. The V and J ends lost 1 base and 0 bases respectively, with 9 bases between them. The CDR3 contains 16 residues. The CDR3 is CASSLGGTANTGELFF. The CDR3 bases are TGTGCCAGCAGCTTAGGGGGCACTGCGAACACCGGGGAGCTGTTTTTT.

This clone occurred once. CDR3 in amino acids: CASSDRGTAAQHF. CDR3 nucleotides: TGTGCCAGCAGTGACCGCGGGACAGCGGCCCAGCATTTT. The chain couples TRBV6-1 to TRBJ1-5; 7 positions agree with TRBD1. From germline, CDR1 is MNHNS and CDR2 SASEGT. The CDR3 totals 13 residues. With 3 bases clipped from V and 11 bases from J, the junction kept 7 bases outside the gene matches.

The CDR3 here is CASSSGDLGTEAFF. The DNA of the CDR3 is TGCGCCAGCAGCTCAGGGGATCTGGGCACTGAAGCTTTCTTT. The V call is TRBV5-1, the J call TRBJ1-1; TRBD1 is a possible D gene (6 bases). V was clipped by 3 bases and J by 4 bases, with 13 bases between them. Germline V gene sequence: CDR1 SGHRS, CDR2 YFSETQ. CDR3 length: 14 residues.

V gene TRBV7-8 combines with J gene TRBJ2-7, with D perhaps matching TRBD2 (6 bases). The CDR3 is made up of 15 amino acids. Trimming shortened V by 1 base and J by 7 bases, and 17 bases separated the two germline ends. Looked up from germline, CDR1 is SGHVS and CDR2 is FQNEAQ. In DNA form, the CDR3 reads TGTGCCAGCAGCTTAGAGTCGGGCGCAGGGAGGGAGCAGTACTTC. Translation gives CASSLESGAGREQYF.

The chain combines TRBV19 with TRBJ2-5; 7 nucleotides align to TRBD1. Germline V CDR1 and CDR2: LNHDA, SQIVND (reference sequence). This CDR3 has 15 amino acids. The junction had 2 bases not matched to a gene; V was cut back by 0 bases and J by 1 base. The CDR3 here is CASSIDRDSQETQYF. The CDR3 DNA is TGTGCCAGTAGTATAGACCGGGACAGCCAAGAGACCCAGTACTTC.

The CDR3, as DNA: TGTGCCAGCAGTGAAGCGCTTGGCCAGGGGCCTAACACCGGGGAGCTGTTTTTT. Translation: CASSEALGQGPNTGELFF. The chain recombines TRBV6-1 with TRBJ2-2; perhaps TRBD1 as D (6 bases). This CDR3 has 18 amino acids. Germline CDR1 MNHNS, CDR2 SASEGT. V lost 0 bases, J lost 2 bases, and 16 bases lay in between.

This sequence joins TRBV10-3 and TRBJ2-7; 7 positions match TRBD1. Germline-derived CDR1 and CDR2 are ENHRY and SYGVKD. CDR3 length: 14 amino acids. V dropped 4 bases and J dropped 9; count of bases not matched to a gene: 12. The chain's CDR3 is CAISGTWDSHRQYF. DNA of the CDR3: TGTGCCATCAGTGGCACCTGGGACAGCCACAGGCAGTACTTC.